This TCR beta chain was documented in a study of yellow fever vaccine responses in identical twins. Regarding the study as a whole: Twin vaccine T cell responses reportedly seemed partly convergent, partly personalized.

Regarding this clonotype: Antigen specificity is unknown.

Germline lookup yields CDR1 SGHVS and CDR2 FNYEAQ. CDR3 length equals 14 residues. The V and J ends lost 5 bases and 7 bases, in that order; junction bases with no gene match: 8. TCRdb redid the calling of the RT-PCR reads with MiXCR, one entry per CDR3 protein. Of approximately 1,300 distinct CDR3 sequences listed, 90% were seen once; the top ten hold roughly 4.9%. The clonotype originates from a woman aged 18-30 years who received the yellow fever vaccine. Sequenced here: T cells from blood (PBMCs), unsorted or a sorted subset (not recorded which), sampled before or after yellow fever vaccination (not recorded which). The chain combines TRBV7-6 with TRBJ1-5; 7 nucleotides align to TRBD1. The CDR3 sequence is CASSVIRDSQPQHF. As DNA, the CDR3 is TGTGCCAGCAGCGTTATCCGGGACAGCCAGCCCCAGCATTTT.